The rows below give T cell receptor beta chains drawn from one sample of a study of blood T cell repertoires in COVID-19. TCRdb's copy holds only in-frame clones and misses some; the assay was immunoSEQ multiplex PCR. The data show some 350,000 clones, 89% seen once. Sequenced sample: peripheral blood. These receptors all stem from a woman aged 25 to 45 with COVID-19, enrolled during active disease. Both conserved end residues are part of each CDR3. D genes are given only for firm matches. Not all rows give a size; the values are once, few, many and, for expanded clones, a class.

d_gene	v_gene	abundance	j_gene	CDR3nt	CDR3aa
-	TRBV5-8	-	TRBJ1-5	TGTGCCAGCAGCCCCCGGCGGGATCAGCCCCAGCATTTT	CASSPRRDQPQHF
TRBD1	TRBV6-5	-	TRBJ1-1	TGTGCCAGCAGTTACGGCCAACAGGGGAAAGCTTTCTTT	CASSYGQQGKAFF
TRBD1	TRBV7-2	-	TRBJ1-5	TGTGCCAGCAGCTTATATGCGGACAGGGGCGATCAGCCCCAGCATTTT	CASSLYADRGDQPQHF
TRBD1	TRBV6-2/TRBV6-3	-	TRBJ2-7	TGTGCCAGCAGCAAGATAAGAAATTTGTCAGGGGGCTGGTACGAGCAGTACTTC	CASSKIRNLSGGWYEQYF
TRBD2	TRBV7-7	-	TRBJ2-2	TGTGCTAGCAGCATCTCCGCACTAGCGGGAGACACCGGGGAGCTGTTTTTT	CASSISALAGDTGELFF
TRBD1	TRBV27	once	TRBJ1-4	TGTGCCAGCAGCGCAACGACAGGGGGGGATGAAAAACTGTTTTTT	CASSATTGGDEKLFF
TRBD1	TRBV6-5	-	TRBJ2-7	TGTGCCAGCAGTACCCACAGGGGCGAGCAGTACTTC	CASSTHRGEQYF
-	TRBV3-1/TRBV3-2	-	TRBJ1-5	TGTGCCAGCAGCCCCCGACAGCACAATCAGCCCCAGCATTTT	CASSPRQHNQPQHF
-	TRBV12-3/TRBV12-4	-	TRBJ1-1	TGTGCCAGCAGTTTAAGGCAGGCTGAAGCTTTCTTT	CASSLRQAEAFF
TRBD1	TRBV9	-	TRBJ1-6	TGTGCCAGCAGCTCGCCCCGAGGAACAGGGGGTAATTCACCCCTCCACTTT	CASSSPRGTGGNSPLHF
-	TRBV28	-	TRBJ1-2	TGTGCCAGCAGACCGACAGGTGGGAACTATGGCTACACCTTC	CASRPTGGNYGYTF
TRBD1	TRBV6-1	-	TRBJ2-7	TGTGCCAGCAGTGGTCGACAGGGGGCGTCGGGCCACCCGAACTCCTACGAGCAGTACTTC	CASSGRQGASGHPNSYEQYF
TRBD1	TRBV9	-	TRBJ2-1	TGTGCCAGCAGCGTAGCGACAGGGCTTAATGAGCAGTTCTTC	CASSVATGLNEQFF
-	TRBV4-3	-	TRBJ2-1	TGCGCCAGCAGCCAAAGGGCTGGCGGGGACTCCTACAATGAGCAGTTCTTC	CASSQRAGGDSYNEQFF
TRBD1	TRBV6-1	-	TRBJ1-1	TGTGCCAGCAGTGAACAGGGGGGCTATGGCACTGAAGCTTTCTTT	CASSEQGGYGTEAFF
-	TRBV6-1	once	TRBJ2-7	TGTGCCAGCAGTGGACTCGGGACTCGGCCACAGACGGGGTCCTACGAGCAGTACTTC	CASSGLGTRPQTGSYEQYF
TRBD1	TRBV14	-	TRBJ1-1	TGTGCCAGCAGCCCCCGGGACAGGGAGAACACTGAAGCTTTCTTT	CASSPRDRENTEAFF
-	TRBV29-1	-	TRBJ2-5	TGCAGCGCCGCGACTACCCTGGGAGAGACCCAGTACTTC	CSAATTLGETQYF